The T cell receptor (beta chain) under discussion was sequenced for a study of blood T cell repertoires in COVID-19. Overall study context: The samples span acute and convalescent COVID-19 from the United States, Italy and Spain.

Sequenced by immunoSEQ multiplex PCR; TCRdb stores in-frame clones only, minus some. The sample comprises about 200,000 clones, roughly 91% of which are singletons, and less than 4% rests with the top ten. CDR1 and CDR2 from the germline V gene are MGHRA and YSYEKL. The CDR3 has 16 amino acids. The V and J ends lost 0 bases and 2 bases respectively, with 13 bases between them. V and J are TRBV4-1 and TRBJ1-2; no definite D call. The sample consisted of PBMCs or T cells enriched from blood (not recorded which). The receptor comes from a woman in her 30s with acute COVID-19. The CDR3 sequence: CASSQEIGLGNYGYTF. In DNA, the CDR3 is TGCGCCAGCAGCCAAGAAATTGGACTGGGGAACTATGGCTACACCTTC.